These T cell receptor beta chains were read from a single sample in a study of shared clonotypes between healthy human individuals. The assay was immunoSEQ multiplex PCR, and TCRdb's table has in-frame clones only and misses some. The table lists roughly 1,800,000 clones, roughly 95% of them singletons, with more than 0.9% in the top ten. What was sequenced was naive CD8+ T cells sorted from blood. Receptor source: a man younger than 35 in good health. Each CDR3 is given with its conserved first and last residue.

j_call v_call cdr3_aa
TRBJ1-1 TRBV6-5 CASSAQGSGTEAFF
TRBJ2-7 TRBV7-8 CASSPPGLSSYEQYF
TRBJ2-1 TRBV29-1 CSVAGVSYNEQFF
TRBJ2-3 TRBV5-6 CASSLPLSTDTQYF
TRBJ2-1 TRBV7-9 CASSLRDRAYNEQFF
TRBJ2-7 TRBV9 CASSVGGTGEQYF
TRBJ2-3 TRBV6-5 CASSYVTGGTDTQYF
TRBJ2-1 TRBV5-1 CASSLVGANNEQFF
TRBJ1-4 TRBV11-2 CASSLTGTAHLEGEKLFF
TRBJ2-7 TRBV5-5 CASIDFGYEQYF
TRBJ2-3 TRBV10-1 CASSEGTDTQYF
TRBJ1-1 TRBV25-1 CASRMTGNTEAFF
TRBJ2-7 TRBV7-9 CASSPPGLAYEQYF
TRBJ2-3 TRBV18 CASSPEGLTGTDTQYF
TRBJ1-4 TRBV25-1 CASSGTGNNEKLFF
TRBJ2-7 TRBV5-5 CASSFLQGGYEQYF
TRBJ2-1 TRBV28 CASSSWRDRGNLVQGRWNEQFF
TRBJ2-7 TRBV28 CASSPFQGFGPYEQYF
TRBJ1-2 TRBV5-8 CASSHRTGGANYGYTF
TRBJ1-2 TRBV18 CASSPPPQGANYGYTF
TRBJ2-5 TRBV15 CATSRVGLAGETQYF
TRBJ2-3 TRBV13 CASSLGGAGGLLSTDTQYF
TRBJ1-6 TRBV30 CAWSVFGNSPLHF
TRBJ2-7 TRBV2 CASTSRLTGVPYEQYF
TRBJ1-5 TRBV10-3 CAISEEGARNQPQHF
TRBJ2-7 TRBV6-5 CASRPGGSLSYEQYF
TRBJ2-2 TRBV11-2 CASSLVAGTGELFF
TRBJ1-2 TRBV28 CASSSQFNRGVGGYTF